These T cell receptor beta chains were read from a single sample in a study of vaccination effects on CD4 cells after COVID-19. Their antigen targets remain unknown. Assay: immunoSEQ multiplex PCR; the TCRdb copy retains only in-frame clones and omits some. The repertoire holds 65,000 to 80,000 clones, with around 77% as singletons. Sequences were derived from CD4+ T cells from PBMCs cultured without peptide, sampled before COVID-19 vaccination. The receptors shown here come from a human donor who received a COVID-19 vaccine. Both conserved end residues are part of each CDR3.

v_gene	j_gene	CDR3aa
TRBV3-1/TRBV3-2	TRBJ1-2	CASSRTQTGQLNYGYTF
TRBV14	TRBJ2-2	CASSRRLAVNTGELFF
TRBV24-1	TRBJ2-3	CATSDPGLAGGPRDNTDTQYF
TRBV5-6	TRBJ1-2	CASSQFLAVDYGYTF
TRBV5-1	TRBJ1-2	CASSVQTGEDGYTF
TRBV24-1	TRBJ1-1	CATAPTGANTEAFF
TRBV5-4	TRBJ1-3	CASSKRDRDSGNTIYF
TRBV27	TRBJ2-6	CASSLLGAGANVLTF
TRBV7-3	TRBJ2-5	CASSFGVSETQYF
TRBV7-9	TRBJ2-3	CASSSGLAGGRVDTQYF
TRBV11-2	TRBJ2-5	CASSGRTGLETQYF
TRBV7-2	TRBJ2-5	CASSLMTPQETQYF
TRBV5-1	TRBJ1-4	CASSYQGAPGFNEKLFF
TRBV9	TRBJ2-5	CASSPISRGGEETQYF
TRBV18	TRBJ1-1	CASSPFTGVEAYTEAFF
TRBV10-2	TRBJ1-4	CASRFEKLFF
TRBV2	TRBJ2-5	CASLVETSGKTQYF
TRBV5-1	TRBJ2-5	CASNELGAQETQYF
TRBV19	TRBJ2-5	CASSMNLETQYF
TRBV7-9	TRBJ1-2	CASTLLSGIYGYTF